This entry lists 10 T cell receptor beta chains sequenced from one sample in a study of blood T cell repertoires in COVID-19. Profiled with immunoSEQ multiplex PCR; TCRdb holds only in-frame clones, not every one. Among tens of thousands of clones listed, 65% to 85% were seen once. Sequencing input: peripheral blood. The receptor set was obtained from a man aged 55 to 70 in a cohort sampled during active COVID-19.

The chain combines TRBV18 with TRBJ2-6; TRBD1 aligns across 8 bases. The CDR3 contains 16 residues. The junction had 13 bases not matched to a gene; V was cut back by 5 bases and J by 10 bases. Germline CDR1 reads KGHSH; CDR2 reads LQKENI. Here the CDR3 DNA reads TGTGCCAGCTCATCAACTTTAGACAGGGGCGGGAACGTCCTGACTTTC. This encodes CASSSTLDRGGNVLTF.

The chain recombines TRBV11-2 with TRBJ2-2; 9 bases fit TRBD1. There are 17 residues in the CDR3. CDR1 SGHAT and CDR2 FQNNGV come from the germline V gene. V lost 4 bases to trimming and J lost 2 bases; unmatched junction nucleotides: 8. This CDR3 is CASSSYPGQGNTGELFF. The CDR3 DNA is TGTGCCAGCAGCTCATACCCGGGACAGGGCAACACCGGGGAGCTGTTTTTT. Full variable domain (outside the CDR3, taken from reference TRBV11-2 and TRBJ2-2): EAGVAQSPRYKIIEKRQSVAFWCNPISGHATLYWYQQILGQGPKLLIQFQNNGVVDDSQLPKDRFSAERLKGVDSTLKIQPAKLEDSAVYLCASSSYPGQGNTGELFFGEGSRLTVL.

Ten or more counts support this clone. The chain has TRBV20-1 and TRBJ1-5, with 10 bases fitting TRBD1. CDR3 size: 14 residues. J was trimmed by 7 bases and V by 3 bases; bases with no gene match: 6. Germline V gives CDR1 DFQATT, CDR2 SNEGSKA (reference sequence). This CDR3 reads CSASPGTGAQPQHF. The CDR3 region has the DNA TGCAGTGCTAGTCCCGGGACAGGGGCCCAGCCCCAGCATTTT.

This clone was picked up one time. The V and J genes are TRBV18 and TRBJ1-1; D remains ambiguous. Per germline, CDR1 KGHSH and CDR2 LQKENI. The CDR3 has 14 residues. V lost 3 bases and J lost 3, with 11 bases in between. The CDR3 region has the DNA TGTGCCAGCTCACCGCTTGACGGGTACACTGAAGCTTTCTTT. Its protein is CASSPLDGYTEAFF.

This clone was counted a few times. The chain links TRBV4-1 to TRBJ2-1, with 7 bases aligning to TRBD1. Per the germline V gene, CDR1 is MGHRA and CDR2 is YSYEKL. After removal of 1 base from V and 7 bases from J, the junction contained 7 bases not matched to a gene. The CDR3 loop spans 15 amino acids. CDR3 sequence: CASSQVTGVQNEQFF. The CDR3 bases are TGCGCCAGCAGCCAAGTAACAGGGGTCCAGAATGAGCAGTTCTTC.

J is TRBJ2-3 and V is TRBV11-2, with 9 bases identical to TRBD2. Germline V lookup: CDR1 SGHAT, CDR2 FQNNGV. CDR3 length equals 15 residues. V was clipped by 7 bases and J by 3 bases; unmatched bases: 8. The CDR3 region has the DNA TGTGCCAGCAAAGGCGGGAGGGCCTTGACAGATACGCAGTATTTT. It encodes CASKGGRALTDTQYF.

The CDR3 spells CAWSPNHGDTQYF. The CDR3 DNA follows: TGTGCCTGGAGTCCCAACCATGGCGATACGCAGTATTTT. The chain recombines TRBV30 with TRBJ2-3, with D hard to call. Germline CDR1 is GTSNPN and CDR2 is SVGIG (reference sequence). With 2 bases removed from V and 6 bases from J, the gap between germline ends came to 12 bases. This CDR3 contains 13 residues.

V usage is TRBV3-1 (or the pseudogene TRBV3-2) and J usage is TRBJ2-5, with 7 bases fitting TRBD1. CDR3 length equals 15 residues. CDR1 is LGHDT, CDR2 YNNKEL, per germline (reference sequence). Trimming removed 4 bases from V and 4 bases from J; junction bases left unmatched: 9. CDR3 DNA sequence: TGTGCCAGCAGCCGCCCCTACAGGGGATCAGAGACCCAGTACTTC. Translated: CASSRPYRGSETQYF.

This clone was seen a few times. The chain employs TRBV5-6 and TRBJ2-1; the D gene is possibly TRBD2 (6 bases). V dropped 5 bases and J dropped 15 bases, with 18 bases sitting between them. The germline CDR1 and CDR2 sequences are SGHDT and YYEEEE. The CDR3 has 12 residues. The CDR3 region has the DNA TGTGCCAGCAGTTCCTACGGGCGACTAGGGTTCTTC. It translates to CASSSYGRLGFF.

This chain connects TRBV27 to TRBJ1-5; no firm D call. The CDR3 contains 17 residues. Trimming removed 5 bases at V and 4 bases at J, with 21 bases between. Per germline, CDR1 MNHEY and CDR2 SMNVEV (reference sequence). The CDR3 loop reads CASSPRGFAEANQPQHF. The CDR3 nucleotides read TGTGCCAGCAGTCCCCGTGGGTTCGCGGAGGCAAATCAGCCCCAGCATTTT.